This T cell receptor beta chain originates from a study of shared clonotypes between healthy human individuals (dated by TCRdb to 2020 to 2022). Some background on the complete study: The cohort comprised two women and a few men aged 18 to 49 years. To estimate repertoire size and how much clonotype sharing occurs between individuals, the study deeply sequenced the blood TCR repertoires of roughly 5 healthy adults. Per donor, leukapheresis produced somewhere between about 0.85 and 8.9 billion PBMCs. Different laboratories and diverse techniques were used to prepare libraries and sequence TCR repertoires, to increase sequencing depth and limit assay-specific biases. For each donor, CD4 naive and CD4 memory were each run on three plates, CD8 naive on two plates, and CD8 memory on one plate.

Donors were healthy HIV-negative adults with no recently reported acute infections or vaccinations. Every donor was a Caucasian adult residing in Nashville, Tennessee, USA. CD4+ T cells were enriched by magnetic negative selection, after which naive cells were positively selected on CD45RA and the negative fraction was taken as the memory subset. After blood collection by leukapheresis, PBMCs were isolated using Ficoll-Histopaque density gradient centrifugation and then cryopreserved in the vapor phase of liquid nitrogen. Purity and quantity of every magnetically sorted T cell population were checked by analytical flow cytometry. From each sorted fraction, genomic DNA was isolated and quantified by UV absorbance on a Nanodrop 2000c. TCR CDR3 regions were amplified from genomic DNA by multiplex PCR using the deep immunoSEQ assay. Extracted genomic DNA from each cell subset was distributed evenly across all wells of several immunoSEQ 96-well plates, and each plate was treated as a replicate. Each replicate PCR for sorted subsets received 200 ng genomic DNA, equal to about 30,000 T cell genomes. The purified libraries were quantified using a Qubit 3.0 fluorometer, sized with a Bioanalyzer 2100, and then quantified again using the KAPA Library Quantification kit. A separate single-read 150-cycle Illumina NextSeq 550 flow cell was used to sequence each immunoSEQ 96-well plate. On the authors' methods: Because the immunoSEQ output held only junctional sequences and lacked quality scores, the filtering could not match the filtering applied to full-length reads. To assign V/J genes and CDR3, sequences were annotated using PyIR, a Python wrapper for IgBLAST v1.9, with IMGT germline references. Reads were filtered out if the reads had weak V/J assignments (E-value above 1e-6), no CDR3, stop codons, out-of-frame junctions, or ambiguous translated residues. V3J clonotypes were defined by identical inferred V gene, J gene, and CDR3 amino acid sequence. The percentage overlap between two repertoires was calculated by dividing the number of shared unique clonotypes by the size of the smaller repertoire. Richness of each repertoire was evaluated using RTK rarefaction, the Chao1 estimator, and Recon v2.1 estimates of unobserved clonotypes. Generation probabilities were computed with OLGA for all TCRbeta clonotypes obtained by the gDNA method from a handful of donors. Here the immuneACCESS table is served through TCRdb, limited to in-frame sequences with V and J called. Missing clones are a known gap in these copies; in checked studies unresolved V genes cover under half, and the rest lacks a known reason. D and trimming were read from the DNA, whereas the V and J calls and clone size are those reported in that table. The sample table records about 340,000 clones; over 70% of these occur just once. More than 9% of the sample belongs to the ten largest clones.

V is shortened by 2 bases, J by 4 bases, and the region joining them spans 11 bases. The CDR3, cysteine through phenylalanine, is 15 amino acids long. The retained sequence is limited to the CDR3, 45 bases, with the frame set at the first base. In the germline V gene, CDR1 corresponds to SNHLY and CDR2 to FYNNEI. General study outcomes and caveats: Sampling was restricted to blood, and TCR repertoires in tissues likely differ from the TCR repertoires found in blood. Even with the large sequencing depth, rarefaction of the sorted-subset datasets indicated that sequencing was incomplete. Larger estimated clonotype richness was generally found for naive subsets than for memory subsets. Clonotypes shared by all four sorted-subset donors showed higher generation probabilities than non-shared clonotypes. Approximately 4.8% of naive CD4, 3.5% of naive CD8, about 2.5% of memory CD4, and 0.35% to 0.5% of memory CD8 clonotypes were shared across several donors. Pairwise subsampling indicated that sequencing depth was expected to affect the degree of clonotype sharing among donors. Because the study included only a small number of donors, the genetic and exposure-history diversity represented was limited.

The sample holds a few counts of this clone. What this receptor recognizes is not known. Base qualities are not recorded, but no much larger clone differs from it by a single base. Recombination linked TRBV2 to TRBJ2-2; the D call could be TRBD1 or TRBD2, with each sharing 5 bases. The TCR originated in a man aged 25 to 45 in good health. Sequencing was done on a sample of memory CD4+ T cells sorted from blood. According to the study, the label for this sample's cell subset or site signals: CD45RA-negative fraction. For the CDR3, the sequence is CASSELGTGTGELFF. The nucleotides read TGTGCCAGCAGTGAATTGGGGACGGGCACCGGGGAGCTGTTTTTT.